This is a list of T cell receptor beta chains from one sample in a study of blood T cells in healthy people across ages. MiXCR, run by TCRdb on the 5' RACE reads, gives a single entry per CDR3 protein. The table shows a few hundred thousand distinct CDR3 sequences, with 25% to 30% occurring only once. Sequencing used blood. The receptors shown here come from a woman between 65 and 79 years old in good health. Each CDR3 is given with its conserved first and last residue. Fields, in order: D gene, J gene, V gene, CDR3 length, clone size, CDR3 DNA, CDR3 protein. The D gene is left open where the match is weak. Part of the rows lack a size; the others show once, few, many or a class for expanded clones.

.	TRBJ1-2	TRBV5-1	13	few	TGCGCCAGCACCTTACAGGGTGAAGGCGGCTACACCTTC	CASTLQGEGGYTF
.	TRBJ2-7	TRBV20-1	14	.	.	CSAWVGQGASSPYF
TRBD2	TRBJ2-7	TRBV6-2/TRBV6-3	16	.	TGTGCCAGCAAACGGTTCGGGAGGGCAGGGACCTACGAGCAGTACTTC	CASKRFGRAGTYEQYF
.	TRBJ1-1	TRBV19	15	.	TGTGCCAGTAGTAGCCTACAGAAATTCAACACTGAAGCTTTCTTT	CASSSLQKFNTEAFF
TRBD1	TRBJ2-7	TRBV20-1	16	.	TGCAGTGCTGGGGTCTCATACAGGGGCTTTGCTTACGAGCAGTACTTC	CSAGVSYRGFAYEQYF
TRBD2	TRBJ2-3	TRBV4-1	16	.	TGCGCCAGCAGCCCCAGCGGCGGGGGGAGCACAGATACGCAGTATTTT	CASSPSGGGSTDTQYF
.	TRBJ1-2	TRBV10-2	14	.	TGCGCCAGCAGTGTTATCCAGGGTAGCTATGGCTACACCTTC	CASSVIQGSYGYTF
.	TRBJ1-6	TRBV6-5	12	.	TGTGCCAGCAGTTATGGGGGGTTGGCCCTCCACTTT	CASSYGGLALHF
.	TRBJ1-2	TRBV27	14	.	TGTGCCAGCAGTCAAAACGCGGATTACTATGGCTACACCTTC	CASSQNADYYGYTF
TRBD2	TRBJ2-1	TRBV10-3	18	.	TGTGCCATCAGTGAGTCTCAGCGGGGCAATGGTAGATACAATGAGCAGTTCTTC	CAISESQRGNGRYNEQFF
.	TRBJ2-1	TRBV5-1	16	.	TGCGCCAGCAGCTTGTCGGGGACCGGGAGTTACAATGAGCAGTTCTTC	CASSLSGTGSYNEQFF
.	TRBJ2-7	TRBV7-8	16	.	TGTGCCAGCAGCTTAGGGGCCTATGGAGGGGGAAGGGAGCAGTACTTC	CASSLGAYGGGREQYF
.	TRBJ1-1	TRBV4-3	18	.	TGCGCCAGCAGCCAAGAGTTAGCGGGACTGGGGGCGGACACTGAAGCTTTCTTT	CASSQELAGLGADTEAFF
.	TRBJ1-3	TRBV29-1	13	.	TGCAGCGTTAAAGGTAGCTCTGGAAACACCATATATTTT	CSVKGSSGNTIYF
TRBD1	TRBJ1-2	TRBV6-6	15	few	TGTGCCAGCAGTCTCCAGGGGGCCGGTGACTATGGCTACACCTTC	CASSLQGAGDYGYTF
TRBD2	TRBJ2-4	TRBV11-2	14	many	TGTGCCAGCAGCTCCCGACTAGCGAAAAACATTCAGTACTTC	CASSSRLAKNIQYF
TRBD2	TRBJ2-7	TRBV7-9	15	few	TGTGCCAGCAACTTTGGGACTAGCGGGGTCTACGAGCAGTACTTC	CASNFGTSGVYEQYF
TRBD1	TRBJ1-4	TRBV10-3	20	.	TGTGCCATCAGTGGGACCAATACAGGGGAAGGCGATGGAACTAATGAAAAACTGTTTTTT	CAISGTNTGEGDGTNEKLFF
.	TRBJ1-1	TRBV5-1	15	.	TGCGCCAGCAGCTCGGGGGGGAGTGGGAGCACTGAAGCTTTCTTT	CASSSGGSGSTEAFF
.	TRBJ2-4	TRBV15	16	.	TGTGCCACCAGCAGGCGACGGGAGATAGCCAAAAACATTCAGTACTTC	CATSRRREIAKNIQYF
.	TRBJ2-3	TRBV15	15	few	TGTGCCACCAGCCGCCGGACAGCTGGCACAGATACGCAGTATTTT	CATSRRTAGTDTQYF
.	TRBJ1-2	TRBV2	14	few	TGTGCCAGCCTGCTCCGACGGGGACCCTATGGCTACACCTTC	CASLLRRGPYGYTF
.	TRBJ2-5	TRBV3-1	15	few	TGTGCCAGCAGCCGAACCGGGACCTCGGGGGAGACCCAGTACTTC	CASSRTGTSGETQYF
TRBD1	TRBJ1-2	TRBV7-2	16	.	TGTGCCAGCAGCTTACACCAATTCCCACAGGGGGGAGGCTACACCTTC	CASSLHQFPQGGGYTF
TRBD1	TRBJ1-5	TRBV2	15	few	TGTGCCAGTCAAACACCGGGACAGGGTTATGATCCCCAGCATTTT	CASQTPGQGYDPQHF
.	TRBJ1-2	TRBV30	13	few	TGTGCCTGGGGAAAGTACGGACAGCAAGGCTACACCTTC	CAWGKYGQQGYTF
TRBD2	TRBJ2-1	TRBV6-2/TRBV6-3	15	few	TGTGCCAGCAGTTATGGGCGGGGGGTCTACAATGAGCAGTTCTTC	CASSYGRGVYNEQFF
.	TRBJ1-2	TRBV27	12	.	.	CASILAGYGYTF
TRBD2	TRBJ2-2	TRBV20-1	15	few	TGCAGTGCTAGAAACGGGGGGAAGAACACCGGGGAGCTGTTTTTT	CSARNGGKNTGELFF
TRBD1	TRBJ2-1	TRBV6-5	13	few	TGTGCCAGCAGTCGACAGGGGGCGATTGAGCAGTTCTTC	CASSRQGAIEQFF
.	TRBJ2-3	TRBV5-4	14	few	TGTGCCAGCAGCTTCCCGGGAGTACGAGATACGCAGTATTTT	CASSFPGVRDTQYF
TRBD1	TRBJ1-4	TRBV12-3/TRBV12-4	15	.	TGTGCCAGCGGAACCCGGACAGGAATTAATGAAAAACTGTTTTTT	CASGTRTGINEKLFF
TRBD1	TRBJ1-1	TRBV27	16	.	TGTGCCAGCAGTTTATCGAAGTCTTGGACAGGGGGTGAAGCTTTCTTT	CASSLSKSWTGGEAFF
.	TRBJ1-4	TRBV12-3/TRBV12-4	14	few	TGTGCCAGCAGTCAGCAGGGTGATCGAGAAAAACTGTTTTTT	CASSQQGDREKLFF
.	TRBJ1-5	TRBV5-1	13	.	TGCGCCAGCAGCTTCGAAAGAGGGCAGCCCCAGCATTTT	CASSFERGQPQHF
TRBD2	TRBJ2-7	TRBV7-6	18	.	TGTGCCAGCAGCTCCCGGGGACTAGCGGGCCCCACGTCCTACGAGCAGTACTTC	CASSSRGLAGPTSYEQYF
.	TRBJ1-4	TRBV30	14	once	TGTGCCTGGAGTGTACGGGGGACTAATGAAAAACTGTTTTTT	CAWSVRGTNEKLFF
.	TRBJ1-1	TRBV9	14	few	TGTGCCAGTTCTATGGACCGCGGGCCATCGGAAGCTTTCTTT	CASSMDRGPSEAFF
.	TRBJ2-6	TRBV4-1	18	few	TGCGCCAGCAGCCAAGATCCCGGGTCGGGTCTTGGAGCCAACGTCCTGACTTTC	CASSQDPGSGLGANVLTF
TRBD1	TRBJ2-1	TRBV7-9	16	few	TGTGCCAGCAGCTCCCGCGGACAGGGTCTCTACAATGAGCAGTTCTTC	CASSSRGQGLYNEQFF
TRBD2	TRBJ2-4	TRBV4-2	16	many	TGTGCCAGCAGTCAAGGGGGACTAGCGGGGGTTTCGATTCAGTACTTC	CASSQGGLAGVSIQYF
.	TRBJ2-1	TRBV6-2/TRBV6-3	12	.	TGTGCCAGCAAGGTGGGGTACAATGAGCAGTTCTTC	CASKVGYNEQFF
TRBD2	TRBJ2-2	TRBV7-9	13	.	TGTGCCAGCAGCTATAGCGGGGAAAGGAAGCTGTTTTTT	CASSYSGERKLFF